There are a few counts of the clone carrying this T cell receptor beta chain. The entry originates in a study of T cells in Graves' hyperthyroidism and ophthalmopathy. Germline loops: CDR1 SGHRS, CDR2 YFSETQ. The CDR3 spans 15 residues. V lost 2 bases and J 5 bases, leaving 14 bases between the germline ends. TCR beta CDR3 sequences were amplified from RNA transcripts. An initial round of RT-PCR targeting the TCR CDR3 relied on the HTBI primer set. TCRdb re-called the multiplex PCR reads through MiXCR, storing one row per CDR3 protein. Among about 400,000 distinct CDR3 sequences listed, under 15% were seen once.

This clonotype originated in a man younger than 35 with Graves' ophthalmopathy. This chain uses TRBV5-1 with TRBJ2-1; possible D gene TRBD1, 6 bases. The specimen sequenced was blood. CDR3 in amino acids: CASSLPQGLHNEQFF. The CDR3 DNA sequence: TGCGCCAGCAGCTTACCCCAGGGGCTACACAATGAGCAGTTCTTC. Complete variable domain (other parts from reference TRBV5-1 and TRBJ2-1): KAGVTQTPRYLIKTRGQQVTLSCSPISGHRSVSWYQQTPGQGLQFLFEYFSETQRNKGNFPGRFSGRQFSNSRSEMNVSTLELGDSALYLCASSLPQGLHNEQFFGPGTRLTVL.